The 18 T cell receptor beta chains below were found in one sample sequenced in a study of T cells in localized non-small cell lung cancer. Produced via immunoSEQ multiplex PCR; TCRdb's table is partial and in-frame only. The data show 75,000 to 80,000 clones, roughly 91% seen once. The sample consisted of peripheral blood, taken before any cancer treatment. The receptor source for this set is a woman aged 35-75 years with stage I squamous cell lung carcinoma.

The CDR3 DNA sequence: TGCAGCGTGAACCGACAGGGAGAGGCCCTTAACTATGGCTACACCTTC. Protein sequence: CSVNRQGEALNYGYTF. The V gene is TRBV29-1, the J gene TRBJ1-2; 7 nucleotides line up with TRBD1. CDR1 and CDR2 from the germline V gene are SQVTM and ANQGSEA. The CDR3 has 16 amino acids. Germline trimming cut 6 bases from V and 1 base from J; bases unmatched to any gene: 14.

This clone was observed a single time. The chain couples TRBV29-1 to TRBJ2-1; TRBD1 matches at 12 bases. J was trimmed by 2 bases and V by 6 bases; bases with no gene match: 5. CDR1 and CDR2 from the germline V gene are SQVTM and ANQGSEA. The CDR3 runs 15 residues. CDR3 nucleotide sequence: TGCAGCGTCCCGGGACAGGGGGCCACCTACAATGAGCAGTTCTTC. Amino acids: CSVPGQGATYNEQFF.

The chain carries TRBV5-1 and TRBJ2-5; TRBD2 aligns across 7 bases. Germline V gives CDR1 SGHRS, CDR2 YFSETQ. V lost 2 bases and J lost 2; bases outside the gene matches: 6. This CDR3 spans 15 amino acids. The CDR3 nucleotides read TGCGCCAGCAGCTTTTTGGGGACTATTCAAGAGACCCAGTACTTC. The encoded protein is CASSFLGTIQETQYF. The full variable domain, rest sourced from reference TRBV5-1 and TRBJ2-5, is KAGVTQTPRYLIKTRGQQVTLSCSPISGHRSVSWYQQTPGQGLQFLFEYFSETQRNKGNFPGRFSGRQFSNSRSEMNVSTLELGDSALYLCASSFLGTIQETQYFGPGTRLLVL.

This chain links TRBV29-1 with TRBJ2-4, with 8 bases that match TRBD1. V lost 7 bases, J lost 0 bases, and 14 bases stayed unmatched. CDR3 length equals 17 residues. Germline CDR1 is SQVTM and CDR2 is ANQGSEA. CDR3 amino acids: CSAERTGSYLAKNIQYF. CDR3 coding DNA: TGCAGCGCCGAACGGACAGGGTCTTACTTAGCCAAAAACATTCAGTACTTC. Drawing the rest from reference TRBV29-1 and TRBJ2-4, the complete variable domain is SAVISQKPSRDICQRGTSLTIQCQVDSQVTMMFWYRQQPGQSLTLIATANQGSEATYESGFVIDKFPISRPNLTFSTLTVSNMSPEDSSIYLCSAERTGSYLAKNIQYFGAGTRLSVL.

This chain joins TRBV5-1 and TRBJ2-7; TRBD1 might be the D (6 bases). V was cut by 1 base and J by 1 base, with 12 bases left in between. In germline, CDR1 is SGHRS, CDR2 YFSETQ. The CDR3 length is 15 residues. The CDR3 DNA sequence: TGCGCCAGCAGCTTGCCCGAGACAGGATCCTACGAGCAGTACTTC. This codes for CASSLPETGSYEQYF.

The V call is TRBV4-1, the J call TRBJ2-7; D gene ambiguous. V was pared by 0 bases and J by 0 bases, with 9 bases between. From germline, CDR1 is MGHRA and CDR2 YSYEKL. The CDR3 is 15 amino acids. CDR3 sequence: CASSQELTFSYEQYF. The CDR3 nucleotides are TGCGCCAGCAGCCAAGAACTGACCTTCTCCTACGAGCAGTACTTC.

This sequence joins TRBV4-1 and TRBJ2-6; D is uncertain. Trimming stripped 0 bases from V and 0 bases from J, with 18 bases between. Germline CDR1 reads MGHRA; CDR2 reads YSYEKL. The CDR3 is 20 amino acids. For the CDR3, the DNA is TGCGCCAGCAGCCAAGATAAGGTGAAAGTAATGCGCTCTGGGGCCAACGTCCTGACTTTC. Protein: CASSQDKVKVMRSGANVLTF.

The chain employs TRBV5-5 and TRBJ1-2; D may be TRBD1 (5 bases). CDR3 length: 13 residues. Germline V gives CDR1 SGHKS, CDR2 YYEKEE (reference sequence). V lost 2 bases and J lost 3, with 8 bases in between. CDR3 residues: CASSLLGDYGYTF. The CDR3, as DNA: TGTGCCAGCAGCTTACTGGGGGACTATGGCTACACCTTC.

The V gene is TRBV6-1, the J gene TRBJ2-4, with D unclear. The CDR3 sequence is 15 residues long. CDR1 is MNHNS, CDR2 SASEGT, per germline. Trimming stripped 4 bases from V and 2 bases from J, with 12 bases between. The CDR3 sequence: CASSGAAFSKNIQYF. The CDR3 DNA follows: TGTGCCAGCAGTGGGGCAGCGTTTTCCAAAAACATTCAGTACTTC.

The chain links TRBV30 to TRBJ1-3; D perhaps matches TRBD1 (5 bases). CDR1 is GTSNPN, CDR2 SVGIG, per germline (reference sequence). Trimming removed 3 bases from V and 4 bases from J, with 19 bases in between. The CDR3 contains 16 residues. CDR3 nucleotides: TGTGCCTGGAGATACAGCAGGGAATTGAGAGGAAACACCATATATTTT. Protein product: CAWRYSRELRGNTIYF.

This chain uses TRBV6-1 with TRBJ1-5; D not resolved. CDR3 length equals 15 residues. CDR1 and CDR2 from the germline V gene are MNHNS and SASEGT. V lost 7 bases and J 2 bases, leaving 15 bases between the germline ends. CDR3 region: CASTPPGRGNQPQHF. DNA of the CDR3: TGTGCCAGCACCCCTCCGGGCCGGGGCAATCAGCCCCAGCATTTT.

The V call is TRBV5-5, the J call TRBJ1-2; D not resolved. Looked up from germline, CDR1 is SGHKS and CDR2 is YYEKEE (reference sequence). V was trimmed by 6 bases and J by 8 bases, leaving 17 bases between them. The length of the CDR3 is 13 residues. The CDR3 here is CASNIGRSDGYTF. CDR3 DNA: TGTGCCAGCAACATCGGCAGGTCCGACGGCTACACCTTC. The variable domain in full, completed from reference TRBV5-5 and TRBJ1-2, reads DAGVTQSPTHLIKTRGQQVTLRCSPISGHKSVSWYQQVLGQGPQFIFQYYEKEERGRGNFPDRFSARQFPNYSSELNVNALLLGDSALYLCASNIGRSDGYTFGSGTRLTVV.

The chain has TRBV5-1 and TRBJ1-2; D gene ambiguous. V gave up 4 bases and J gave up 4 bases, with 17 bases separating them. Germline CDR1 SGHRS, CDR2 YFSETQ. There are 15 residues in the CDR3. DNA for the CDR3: TGCGCCAGCAGCGAGGGCCTTCCCGCCGGCTATGGCTACACCTTC. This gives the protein CASSEGLPAGYGYTF.

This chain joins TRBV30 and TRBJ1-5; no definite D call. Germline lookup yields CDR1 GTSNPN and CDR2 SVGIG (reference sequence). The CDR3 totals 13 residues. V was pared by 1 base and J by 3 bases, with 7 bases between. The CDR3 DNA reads TGTGCCTGGAGTGATCAGATCAATCAGCCCCAGCATTTT. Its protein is CAWSDQINQPQHF.

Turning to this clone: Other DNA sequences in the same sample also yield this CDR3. The CDR3 loop is CAWSRAGEKLFF. The CDR3 DNA sequence: TGTGCCTGGAGCAGGGCGGGCGAAAAACTGTTTTTT. V and J are TRBV30 and TRBJ1-4; tentative D call: TRBD1 (5 bases). V lost 3 bases to trimming and J lost 8 bases, with 10 bases between them. CDR3 size: 12 residues. Germline V gene lookup returns CDR1 GTSNPN and CDR2 SVGIG (reference sequence).

CDR3 protein: CASRDGDGEAFF. CDR3 DNA: TGCGCCAGCAGAGACGGGGACGGTGAAGCTTTCTTT. The V gene is TRBV10-2, the J gene TRBJ1-1, with a weak D call TRBD1 (5 bases). The CDR3 covers 12 residues. In germline, CDR1 is WSHSY, CDR2 SAAADI. Deletions cut 6 bases from V and 7 bases from J, with 12 bases between.

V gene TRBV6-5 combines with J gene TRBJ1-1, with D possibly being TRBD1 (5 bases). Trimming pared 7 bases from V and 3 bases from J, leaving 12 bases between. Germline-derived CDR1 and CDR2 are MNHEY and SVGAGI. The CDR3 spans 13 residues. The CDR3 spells CASNRGGYTEAFF. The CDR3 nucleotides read TGTGCCAGCAATCGGGGCGGGTACACTGAAGCTTTCTTT.

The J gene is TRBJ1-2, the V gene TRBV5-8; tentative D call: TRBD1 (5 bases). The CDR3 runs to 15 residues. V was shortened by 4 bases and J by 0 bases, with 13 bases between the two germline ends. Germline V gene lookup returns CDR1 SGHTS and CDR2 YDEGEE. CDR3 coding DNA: TGTGCCAGCAGCCTATATGGGGGGACTAACTATGGCTACACCTTC. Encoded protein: CASSLYGGTNYGYTF. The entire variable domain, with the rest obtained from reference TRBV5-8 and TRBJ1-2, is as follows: EAGVTQSPTHLIKTRGQQATLRCSPISGHTSVYWYQQALGLGLQFLLWYDEGEERNRGNFPPRFSGRQFPNYSSELNVNALELEDSALYLCASSLYGGTNYGYTFGSGTRLTVV.